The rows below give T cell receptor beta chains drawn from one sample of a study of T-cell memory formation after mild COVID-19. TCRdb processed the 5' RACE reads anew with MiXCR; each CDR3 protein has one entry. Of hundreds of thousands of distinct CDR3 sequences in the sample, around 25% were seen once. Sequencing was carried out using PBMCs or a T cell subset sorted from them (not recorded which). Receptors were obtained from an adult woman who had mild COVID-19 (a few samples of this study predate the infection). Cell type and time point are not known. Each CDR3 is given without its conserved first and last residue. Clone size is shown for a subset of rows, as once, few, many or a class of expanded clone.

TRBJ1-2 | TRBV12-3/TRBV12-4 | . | ASSFLFRAGPGYT
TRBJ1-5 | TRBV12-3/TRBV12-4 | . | ASTRSGNQPQH
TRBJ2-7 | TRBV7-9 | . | ASSLSGLLYEQY
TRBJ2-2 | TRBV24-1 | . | ATSGPGTDRTGELF
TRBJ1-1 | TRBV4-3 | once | ASSPYGQSEINTEAF
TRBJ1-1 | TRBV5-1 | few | ASSADGYTEAF
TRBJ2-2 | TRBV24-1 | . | ATSDGGASPRTGELF
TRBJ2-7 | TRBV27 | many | ASSSYVSGTDYEQY
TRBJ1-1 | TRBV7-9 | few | ASSLSSSTEAF
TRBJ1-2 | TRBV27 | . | ASSLDSRLGYT
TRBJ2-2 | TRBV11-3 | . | ASSTSGTGELF
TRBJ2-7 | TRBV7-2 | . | ASSLRGGQGNEQY
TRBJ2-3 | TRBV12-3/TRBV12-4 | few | ASCDSGRTDTQY
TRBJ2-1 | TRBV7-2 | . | ASSKGPGDGSYNEQF
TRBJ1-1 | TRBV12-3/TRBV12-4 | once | ASSPDRGRFTEAF
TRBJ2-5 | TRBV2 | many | ASSEPPPRQETQY
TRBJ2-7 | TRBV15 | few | ATSNRQGGSYEQY
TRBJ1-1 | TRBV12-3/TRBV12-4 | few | ASSFSQGDTEAF
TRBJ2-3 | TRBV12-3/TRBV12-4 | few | ASSFGILTDTQY
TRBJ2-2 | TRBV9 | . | ASSGALSRGAGELF
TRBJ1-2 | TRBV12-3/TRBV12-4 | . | ASSNRTSSKLGYT
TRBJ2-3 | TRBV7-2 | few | ASSLREGPTDTQY
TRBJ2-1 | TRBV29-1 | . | SVGTSGKEQF
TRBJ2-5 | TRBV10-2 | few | ASSTRASGGPFQETQY
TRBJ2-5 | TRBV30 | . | AWSVGGGTETQY
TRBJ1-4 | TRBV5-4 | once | ASGSGEKLF
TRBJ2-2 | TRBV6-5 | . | ASSQASWDGELF
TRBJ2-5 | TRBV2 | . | ASQGGLAPLGETQY